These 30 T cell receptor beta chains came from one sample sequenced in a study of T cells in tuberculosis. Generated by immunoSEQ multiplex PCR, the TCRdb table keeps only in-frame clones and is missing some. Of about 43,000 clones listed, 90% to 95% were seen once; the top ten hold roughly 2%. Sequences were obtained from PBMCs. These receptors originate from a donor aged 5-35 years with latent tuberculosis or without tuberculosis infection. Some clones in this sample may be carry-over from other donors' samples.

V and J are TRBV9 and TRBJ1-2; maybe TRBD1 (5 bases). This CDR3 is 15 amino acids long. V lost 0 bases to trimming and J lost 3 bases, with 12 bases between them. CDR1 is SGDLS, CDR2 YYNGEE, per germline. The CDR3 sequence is CASSVASARDYGYTF. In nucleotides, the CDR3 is TGTGCCAGCAGCGTAGCGTCGGCCAGGGACTATGGCTACACCTTC. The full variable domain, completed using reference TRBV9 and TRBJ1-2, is DSGVTQTPKHLITATGQRVTLRCSPRSGDLSVYWYQQSLDQGLQFLIQYYNGEERAKGNILERFSAQQFPDLHSELNLSSLELGDSALYFCASSVASARDYGYTFGSGTRLTVV.

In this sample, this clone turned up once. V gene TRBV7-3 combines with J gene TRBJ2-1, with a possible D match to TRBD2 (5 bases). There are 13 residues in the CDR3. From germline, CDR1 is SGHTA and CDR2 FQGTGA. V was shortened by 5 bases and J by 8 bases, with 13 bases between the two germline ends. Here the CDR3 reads CASSPGNQDEQFF. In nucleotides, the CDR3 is TGTGCCAGCAGCCCCGGGAATCAGGATGAGCAGTTCTTC.

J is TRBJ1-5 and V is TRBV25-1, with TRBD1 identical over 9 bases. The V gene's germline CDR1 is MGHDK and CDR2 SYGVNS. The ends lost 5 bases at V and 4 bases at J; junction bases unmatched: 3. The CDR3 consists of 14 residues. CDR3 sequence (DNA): TGTGCCAGCAGTCTGGGACAGGGAAATCAGCCCCAGCATTTT. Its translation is CASSLGQGNQPQHF.

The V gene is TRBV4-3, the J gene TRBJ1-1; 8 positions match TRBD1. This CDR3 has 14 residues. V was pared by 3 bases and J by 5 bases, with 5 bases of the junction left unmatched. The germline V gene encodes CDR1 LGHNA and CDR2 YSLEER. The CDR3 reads CASSQQGARTEAFF. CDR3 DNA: TGCGCCAGCAGCCAGCAGGGGGCGAGGACTGAAGCTTTCTTT.

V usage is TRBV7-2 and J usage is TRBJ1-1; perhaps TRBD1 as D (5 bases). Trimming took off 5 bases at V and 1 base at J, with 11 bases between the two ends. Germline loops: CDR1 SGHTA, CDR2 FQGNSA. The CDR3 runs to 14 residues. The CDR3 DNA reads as TGTGCCAGCAGCCCCCGGGGGGGGAACACTGAAGCTTTCTTT. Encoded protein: CASSPRGGNTEAFF.

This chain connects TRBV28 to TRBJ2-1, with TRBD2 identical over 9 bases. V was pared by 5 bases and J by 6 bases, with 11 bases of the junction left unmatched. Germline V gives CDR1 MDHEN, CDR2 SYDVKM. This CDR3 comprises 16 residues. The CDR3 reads CASSPAGTSYFNEQFF. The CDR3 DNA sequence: TGTGCCAGCAGTCCTGCCGGGACTAGCTACTTCAATGAGCAGTTCTTC.

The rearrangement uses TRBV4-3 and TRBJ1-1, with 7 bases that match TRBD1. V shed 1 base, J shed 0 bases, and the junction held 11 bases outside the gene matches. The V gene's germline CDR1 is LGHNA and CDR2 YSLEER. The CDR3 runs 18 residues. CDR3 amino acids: CASSQGVWDRRMNTEAFF. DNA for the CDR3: TGCGCCAGCAGCCAAGGGGTGTGGGACAGAAGAATGAACACTGAAGCTTTCTTT.

The CDR3 loop reads CAWSLGQKGNTIYF. CDR3 nucleotides: TGTGCCTGGAGTTTGGGACAGAAGGGAAACACCATATATTTT. V and J are TRBV30 and TRBJ1-3; 7 bases line up with TRBD1. Trimming at V came to 2 bases and at J to 4 bases, leaving 5 bases not matched to a gene. The length of the CDR3 is 14 residues. Germline CDR1 is GTSNPN and CDR2 is SVGIG (reference sequence). The full variable domain, completed using reference TRBV30 and TRBJ1-3, is SQTIHQWPATLVQPVGSPLSLECTVEGTSNPNLYWYRQAAGRGLQLLFYSVGIGQISSEVPQNLSASRPQDRQFILSSKKLLLSDSGFYLCAWSLGQKGNTIYFGEGSWLTVV.

DNA for the CDR3: TGTGCCAGCAGCCGGGGACAGGCGAACACCGGGGAGCTGTTTTTT. Its translation is CASSRGQANTGELFF. V usage is TRBV9 and J usage is TRBJ2-2, with TRBD1 matching 8 bases. V lost 4 bases, J lost 0 bases, and 2 bases stayed unmatched. This CDR3 is 15 amino acids long. Germline CDR1 is SGDLS and CDR2 is YYNGEE.

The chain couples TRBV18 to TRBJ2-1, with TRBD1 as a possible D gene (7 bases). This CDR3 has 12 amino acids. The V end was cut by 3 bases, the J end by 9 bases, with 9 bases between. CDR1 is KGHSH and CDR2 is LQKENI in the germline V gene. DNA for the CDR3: TGTGCCAGCTCACCCAGGGGGGTTGAGCAGTTCTTC. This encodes CASSPRGVEQFF.

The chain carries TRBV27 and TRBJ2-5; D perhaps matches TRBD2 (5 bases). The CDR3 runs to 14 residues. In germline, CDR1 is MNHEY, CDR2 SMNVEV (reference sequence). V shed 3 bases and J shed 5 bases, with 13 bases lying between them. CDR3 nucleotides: TGTGCCAGCAGTTTTGGGAGATTTCGGGAGACCCAGTACTTC. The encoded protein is CASSFGRFRETQYF.

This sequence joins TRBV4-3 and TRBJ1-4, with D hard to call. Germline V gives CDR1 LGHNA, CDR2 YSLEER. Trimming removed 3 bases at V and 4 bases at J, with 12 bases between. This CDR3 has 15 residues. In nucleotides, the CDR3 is TGCGCCAGCAGCCAGGCAAACGAGGGTAATGAAAAACTGTTTTTT. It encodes CASSQANEGNEKLFF.

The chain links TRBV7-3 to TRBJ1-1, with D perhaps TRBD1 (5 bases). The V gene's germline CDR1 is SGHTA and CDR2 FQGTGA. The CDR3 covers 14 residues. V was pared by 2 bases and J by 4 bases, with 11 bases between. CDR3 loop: CASSLLGGSTEAFF. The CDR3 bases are TGTGCCAGCAGCTTACTCGGGGGAAGCACTGAAGCTTTCTTT.

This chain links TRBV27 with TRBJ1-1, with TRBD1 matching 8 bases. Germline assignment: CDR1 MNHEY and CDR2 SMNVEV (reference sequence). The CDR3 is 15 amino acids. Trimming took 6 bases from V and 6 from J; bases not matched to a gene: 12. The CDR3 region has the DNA TGTGCCAGCAGAATGGGTGGACAGGGATGGTCTGAAGCTTTCTTT. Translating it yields CASRMGGQGWSEAFF.

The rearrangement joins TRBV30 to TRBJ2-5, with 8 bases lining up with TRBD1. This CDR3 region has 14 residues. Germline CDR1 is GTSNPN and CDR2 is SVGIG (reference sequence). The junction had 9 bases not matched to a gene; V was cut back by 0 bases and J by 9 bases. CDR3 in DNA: TGTGCCTGGAGTGTAGGTTCAGGGGGCGATTCCCAGTACTTC. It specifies CAWSVGSGGDSQYF.

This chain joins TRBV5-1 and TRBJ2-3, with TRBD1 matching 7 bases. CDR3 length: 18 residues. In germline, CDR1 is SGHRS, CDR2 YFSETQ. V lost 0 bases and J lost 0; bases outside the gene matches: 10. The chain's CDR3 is CASSLEGRGSPSTDTQYF. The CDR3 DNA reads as TGCGCCAGCAGCTTGGAGGGCAGGGGGTCCCCTAGCACAGATACGCAGTATTTT. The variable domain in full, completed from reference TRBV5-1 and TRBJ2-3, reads KAGVTQTPRYLIKTRGQQVTLSCSPISGHRSVSWYQQTPGQGLQFLFEYFSETQRNKGNFPGRFSGRQFSNSRSEMNVSTLELGDSALYLCASSLEGRGSPSTDTQYFGPGTRLTVL.

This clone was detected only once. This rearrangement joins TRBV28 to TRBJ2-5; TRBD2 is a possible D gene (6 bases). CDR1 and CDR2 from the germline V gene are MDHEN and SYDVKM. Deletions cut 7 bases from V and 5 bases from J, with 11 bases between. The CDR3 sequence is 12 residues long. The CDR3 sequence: CASMGLRETQYF. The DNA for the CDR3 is TGTGCCAGCATGGGACTTCGGGAGACCCAGTACTTC.

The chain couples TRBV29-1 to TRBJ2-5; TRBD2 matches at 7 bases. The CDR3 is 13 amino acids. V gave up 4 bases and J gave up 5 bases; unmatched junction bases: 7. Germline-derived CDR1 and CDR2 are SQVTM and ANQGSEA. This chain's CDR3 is CSVVQRGGETQYF. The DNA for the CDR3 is TGCAGCGTTGTCCAAAGGGGAGGGGAGACCCAGTACTTC.

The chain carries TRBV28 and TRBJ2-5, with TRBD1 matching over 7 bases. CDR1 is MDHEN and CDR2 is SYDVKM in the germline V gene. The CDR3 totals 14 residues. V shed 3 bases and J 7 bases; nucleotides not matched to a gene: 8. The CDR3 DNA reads TGTGCCAGCAGTTTTGGGGACAGCTTTACGACCCAGTACTTC. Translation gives CASSFGDSFTTQYF.

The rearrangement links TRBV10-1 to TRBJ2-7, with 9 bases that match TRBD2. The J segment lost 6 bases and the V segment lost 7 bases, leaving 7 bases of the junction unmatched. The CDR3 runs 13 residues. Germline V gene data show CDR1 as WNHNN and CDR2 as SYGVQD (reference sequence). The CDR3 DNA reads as TGCGCCAGCACGGCGGGAGGGCCCTCCGAGCAGTACTTC. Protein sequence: CASTAGGPSEQYF.

CDR3 residues: CASSRDWYLKETQYF. The CDR3, as DNA: TGCGCCAGCAGTCGGGATTGGTATTTGAAAGAGACCCAGTACTTC. The chain uses TRBV5-1 and TRBJ2-5, with a tentative D call TRBD2 (5 bases). The CDR3 loop spans 15 amino acids. The V and J ends lost 5 bases and 3 bases respectively, with 17 bases between them. Germline V gene lookup returns CDR1 SGHRS and CDR2 YFSETQ.

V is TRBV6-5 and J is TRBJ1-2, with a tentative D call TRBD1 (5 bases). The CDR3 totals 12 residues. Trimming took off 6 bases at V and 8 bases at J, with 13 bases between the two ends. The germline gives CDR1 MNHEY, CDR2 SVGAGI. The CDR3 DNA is TGTGCCAGCAGCACAGGAAGCATCGGCTACACCTTC. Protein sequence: CASSTGSIGYTF.

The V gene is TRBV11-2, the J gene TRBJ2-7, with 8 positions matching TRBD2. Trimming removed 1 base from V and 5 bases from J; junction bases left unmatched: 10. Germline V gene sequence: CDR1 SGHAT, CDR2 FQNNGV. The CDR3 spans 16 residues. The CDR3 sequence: CASSLGTSGSSDEQYF. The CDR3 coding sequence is TGTGCCAGCAGCTTAGGCACAAGCGGGAGTTCGGACGAGCAGTACTTC.

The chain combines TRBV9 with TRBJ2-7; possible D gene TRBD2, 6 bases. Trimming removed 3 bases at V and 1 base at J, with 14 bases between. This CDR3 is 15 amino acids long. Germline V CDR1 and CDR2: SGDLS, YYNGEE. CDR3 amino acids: CASSAHSGPSYEQYF. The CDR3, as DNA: TGTGCCAGCAGCGCCCACAGCGGGCCATCCTACGAGCAGTACTTC.

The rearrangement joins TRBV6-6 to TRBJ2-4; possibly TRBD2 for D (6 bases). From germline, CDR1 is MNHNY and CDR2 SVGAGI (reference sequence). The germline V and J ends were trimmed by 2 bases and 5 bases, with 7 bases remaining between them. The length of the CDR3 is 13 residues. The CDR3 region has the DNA TGTGCCAGCAGTTACAGGGAGGAAAACATTCAGTACTTC. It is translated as CASSYREENIQYF.

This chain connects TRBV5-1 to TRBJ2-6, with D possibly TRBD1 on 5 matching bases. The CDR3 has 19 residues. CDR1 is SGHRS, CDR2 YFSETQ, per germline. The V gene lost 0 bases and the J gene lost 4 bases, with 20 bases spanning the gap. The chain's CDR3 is CASSLGIEQARRGANVLTF. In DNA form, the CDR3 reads TGCGCCAGCAGCTTGGGAATTGAACAGGCCCGTCGAGGGGCCAACGTCCTGACTTTC.

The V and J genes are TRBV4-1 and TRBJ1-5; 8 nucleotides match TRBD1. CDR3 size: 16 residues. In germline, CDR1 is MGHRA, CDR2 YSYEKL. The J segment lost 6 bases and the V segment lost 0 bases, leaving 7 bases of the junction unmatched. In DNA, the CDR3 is TGCGCCAGCAGCCAAGAAGCGCGGACAGGGATTCAGCCCCAGCATTTT. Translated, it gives CASSQEARTGIQPQHF.

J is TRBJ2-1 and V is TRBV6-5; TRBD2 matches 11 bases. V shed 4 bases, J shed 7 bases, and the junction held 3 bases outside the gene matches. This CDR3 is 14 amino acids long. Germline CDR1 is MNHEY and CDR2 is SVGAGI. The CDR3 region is CASSWASGRNEQFF. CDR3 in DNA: TGTGCCAGCAGTTGGGCTAGCGGGAGGAATGAGCAGTTCTTC.

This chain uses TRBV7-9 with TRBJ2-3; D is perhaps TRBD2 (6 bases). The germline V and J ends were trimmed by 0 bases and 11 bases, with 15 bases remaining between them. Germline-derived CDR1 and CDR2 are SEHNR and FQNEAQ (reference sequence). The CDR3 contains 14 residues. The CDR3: CASSLAGGEPGQYF. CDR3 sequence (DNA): TGTGCCAGCAGCTTAGCGGGAGGAGAGCCGGGGCAGTATTTT.

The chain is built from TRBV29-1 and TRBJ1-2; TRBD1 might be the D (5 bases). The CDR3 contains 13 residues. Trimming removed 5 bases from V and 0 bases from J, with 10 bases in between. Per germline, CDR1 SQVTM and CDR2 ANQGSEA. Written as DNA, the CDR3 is TGCAGCGTTTCCCGGGACTCTAACTATGGCTACACCTTC. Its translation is CSVSRDSNYGYTF. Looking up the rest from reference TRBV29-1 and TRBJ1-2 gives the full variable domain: SAVISQKPSRDICQRGTSLTIQCQVDSQVTMMFWYRQQPGQSLTLIATANQGSEATYESGFVIDKFPISRPNLTFSTLTVSNMSPEDSSIYLCSVSRDSNYGYTFGSGTRLTVV.